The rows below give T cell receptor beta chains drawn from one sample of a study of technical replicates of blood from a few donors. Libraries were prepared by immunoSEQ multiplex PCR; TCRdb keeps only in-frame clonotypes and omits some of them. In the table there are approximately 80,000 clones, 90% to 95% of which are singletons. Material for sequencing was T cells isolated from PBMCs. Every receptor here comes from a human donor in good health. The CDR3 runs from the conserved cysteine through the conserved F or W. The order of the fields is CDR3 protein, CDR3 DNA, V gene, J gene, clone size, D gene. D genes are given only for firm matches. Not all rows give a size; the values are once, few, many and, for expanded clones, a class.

CDR3 protein: CASRLLMSSGNTIYF; CDR3 DNA: TGTGCCAGCAGACTGTTAATGAGCTCTGGAAACACCATATATTTT; V gene: TRBV28; J gene: TRBJ1-3; clone size: NA; D gene: NA
CDR3 protein: CASRLAGDWSYEQYF; CDR3 DNA: TGCGCCAGCCGATTAGCGGGGGATTGGTCCTACGAGCAGTACTTC; V gene: TRBV10-2; J gene: TRBJ2-7; clone size: NA; D gene: TRBD2
CDR3 protein: CASSGLDRDFHTIYF; CDR3 DNA: TGTGCCAGCAGCGGGTTAGACAGAGACTTTCACACCATATATTTT; V gene: TRBV6-5; J gene: TRBJ1-3; clone size: NA; D gene: NA
CDR3 protein: CASPWLLTSGRRSSYNEQFF; CDR3 DNA: TGTGCCAGCCCCTGGCTACTGACTAGCGGGAGGCGATCCTCCTACAATGAGCAGTTCTTC; V gene: TRBV21-1; J gene: TRBJ2-1; clone size: once; D gene: NA
CDR3 protein: CSVEQGTGYGYTF; CDR3 DNA: TGCAGCGTTGAGCAGGGAACGGGCTATGGCTACACCTTC; V gene: TRBV29-1; J gene: TRBJ1-2; clone size: NA; D gene: NA
CDR3 protein: CASSYRDSKNYGYTF; CDR3 DNA: TGTGCCAGCAGCTACCGGGACAGCAAGAACTATGGCTACACCTTC; V gene: TRBV21-1; J gene: TRBJ1-2; clone size: NA; D gene: NA
CDR3 protein: CASSFTLAGGLNEQFF; CDR3 DNA: TGTGCCAGCAGCTTTACACTAGCGGGGGGTTTAAATGAGCAGTTCTTC; V gene: TRBV5-4; J gene: TRBJ2-1; clone size: NA; D gene: TRBD2
CDR3 protein: CASSTVRDRGAKNIQYF; CDR3 DNA: TGTGCCAGTAGCACAGTACGGGACAGGGGAGCCAAAAACATTCAGTACTTC; V gene: TRBV19; J gene: TRBJ2-4; clone size: NA; D gene: TRBD1
CDR3 protein: CASSQVQVVTDTQYF; CDR3 DNA: TGTGCCAGCAGCCAAGTTCAGGTCGTTACAGATACGCAGTATTTT; V gene: TRBV14; J gene: TRBJ2-3; clone size: NA; D gene: NA
CDR3 protein: CAWSAGASDQPQHF; CDR3 DNA: TGTGCCTGGAGTGCAGGGGCGTCCGATCAGCCCCAGCATTTT; V gene: TRBV30; J gene: TRBJ1-5; clone size: NA; D gene: NA
CDR3 protein: CASSQGTNYNEQFF; CDR3 DNA: TGTGCCAGCAGCCAGGGGACAAACTACAATGAGCAGTTCTTC; V gene: TRBV7-9; J gene: TRBJ2-1; clone size: NA; D gene: NA
CDR3 protein: CASSLGGGPYEQYF; CDR3 DNA: TGTGCCAGCAGTTTAGGGGGGGGCCCCTACGAGCAGTACTTC; V gene: TRBV28; J gene: TRBJ2-7; clone size: once; D gene: NA
CDR3 protein: CASQRQGANQPQHF; CDR3 DNA: TGTGCCAGCCAGAGACAGGGGGCTAATCAGCCCCAGCATTTT; V gene: TRBV6-5; J gene: TRBJ1-5; clone size: NA; D gene: TRBD1
CDR3 protein: CASSKAVMGRETQYF; CDR3 DNA: TGTGCCAGCAGCAAAGCAGTCATGGGGCGGGAGACCCAGTACTTC; V gene: TRBV21-1; J gene: TRBJ2-5; clone size: NA; D gene: NA
CDR3 protein: CASSLATGVTYSYEQYF; CDR3 DNA: TGCGCCAGCAGCTTGGCGACAGGCGTTACTTATTCCTACGAGCAGTACTTC; V gene: TRBV5-1; J gene: TRBJ2-7; clone size: NA; D gene: NA
CDR3 protein: CASSVTWTSATYEQYF; CDR3 DNA: TGTGCCAGCAGCGTAACGTGGACTAGCGCCACCTACGAGCAGTACTTC; V gene: TRBV5-8; J gene: TRBJ2-7; clone size: NA; D gene: TRBD2
CDR3 protein: CASSKGTGGYETQYF; CDR3 DNA: TGTGCCAGCAGTAAGGGGACAGGGGGCTATGAGACCCAGTACTTC; V gene: TRBV6-5; J gene: TRBJ2-5; clone size: NA; D gene: TRBD1
CDR3 protein: CASSLEQVHYGYTF; CDR3 DNA: TGTGCCAGCAGCTTAGAGCAGGTGCACTATGGCTACACCTTC; V gene: TRBV7-2; J gene: TRBJ1-2; clone size: NA; D gene: NA
CDR3 protein: CASGPMGGQPQHF; CDR3 DNA: TGTGCCAGCGGCCCTATGGGAGGTCAGCCCCAGCATTTT; V gene: TRBV6-1; J gene: TRBJ1-5; clone size: NA; D gene: NA
CDR3 protein: CSAATGQPQHF; CDR3 DNA: TGCAGTGCTGCCACAGGTCAGCCCCAGCATTTT; V gene: TRBV20-1; J gene: TRBJ1-5; clone size: NA; D gene: NA
CDR3 protein: CASNERGTIYEQYF; CDR3 DNA: TGTGCCAGCAACGAAAGGGGAACGATCTACGAGCAGTACTTC; V gene: TRBV5-6; J gene: TRBJ2-7; clone size: NA; D gene: NA
CDR3 protein: CASSWGGHRVTEAFF; CDR3 DNA: TGTGCCAGCAGTTGGGGGGGTCACCGGGTCACTGAAGCTTTCTTT; V gene: TRBV28; J gene: TRBJ1-1; clone size: NA; D gene: NA
CDR3 protein: CASSIDLTGAYEQYF; CDR3 DNA: TGTGCCAGTAGTATAGATTTGACGGGAGCCTACGAGCAGTACTTC; V gene: TRBV19; J gene: TRBJ2-7; clone size: NA; D gene: NA
CDR3 protein: CAWSVRGKLFF; CDR3 DNA: TGTGCCTGGAGTGTACGGGGGAAACTGTTTTTT; V gene: TRBV30; J gene: TRBJ1-4; clone size: NA; D gene: NA
CDR3 protein: CASSTGTAYEQYF; CDR3 DNA: TGTGCCAGTAGTACCGGGACTGCCTACGAGCAGTACTTC; V gene: TRBV6-5; J gene: TRBJ2-7; clone size: once; D gene: NA
CDR3 protein: CASSRTSGVYNEQFF; CDR3 DNA: TGTGCCAGCAGCCGGACGTCAGGGGTATACAATGAGCAGTTCTTC; V gene: TRBV11-3; J gene: TRBJ2-1; clone size: NA; D gene: NA
CDR3 protein: CAWSVDYERETQYF; CDR3 DNA: TGTGCCTGGAGTGTTGACTATGAGCGAGAGACCCAGTACTTC; V gene: TRBV30; J gene: TRBJ2-5; clone size: NA; D gene: NA
CDR3 protein: CASSQTGVGTGELFF; CDR3 DNA: TGTGCCAGCAGTCAGACAGGGGTTGGAACCGGGGAGCTGTTTTTT; V gene: TRBV6-6; J gene: TRBJ2-2; clone size: NA; D gene: TRBD1
CDR3 protein: CAISSDRGESPLHF; CDR3 DNA: TGTGCCATCAGCTCGGACAGGGGTGAATCACCCCTCCACTTT; V gene: TRBV10-3; J gene: TRBJ1-6; clone size: NA; D gene: TRBD1
CDR3 protein: CASSVRSEAETQYF; CDR3 DNA: TGTGCCAGCAGCGTACGTTCCGAGGCAGAGACCCAGTACTTC; V gene: TRBV9; J gene: TRBJ2-5; clone size: NA; D gene: NA
CDR3 protein: CASSLRQGAYSNQPQHF; CDR3 DNA: TGTGCCAGCAGCTTACGGCAAGGAGCTTATAGCAATCAGCCCCAGCATTTT; V gene: TRBV7-3; J gene: TRBJ1-5; clone size: NA; D gene: NA
CDR3 protein: CASSMDRDNNEQYF; CDR3 DNA: TGTGCCAGTAGTATGGACAGGGATAATAACGAGCAGTACTTC; V gene: TRBV19; J gene: TRBJ2-7; clone size: NA; D gene: TRBD1
CDR3 protein: CASSLGQGVAYEQYF; CDR3 DNA: TGTGCCAGCAGTTTGGGGCAGGGGGTTGCCTACGAGCAGTACTTC; V gene: TRBV27; J gene: TRBJ2-7; clone size: once; D gene: TRBD1
CDR3 protein: CSLTGTGAVSGSDTQYF; CDR3 DNA: TGCAGCCTGACCGGGACAGGGGCGGTTAGCGGGAGCGATACGCAGTATTTT; V gene: TRBV29-1; J gene: TRBJ2-3; clone size: NA; D gene: NA
CDR3 protein: CASSDLGQVEAFF; CDR3 DNA: TGTGCCAGCAGTGATCTGGGGCAGGTAGAAGCTTTCTTT; V gene: TRBV25-1; J gene: TRBJ1-1; clone size: NA; D gene: NA
CDR3 protein: CASSSTNVRSGANVLTF; CDR3 DNA: TGCGCCAGCAGCTCCACAAACGTCCGCTCTGGGGCCAACGTCCTGACTTTC; V gene: TRBV5-1; J gene: TRBJ2-6; clone size: NA; D gene: NA
CDR3 protein: CASSLTGGSDTIYF; CDR3 DNA: TGTGCCAGCAGTCTTACAGGGGGCTCCGACACCATATATTTT; V gene: TRBV28; J gene: TRBJ1-3; clone size: NA; D gene: TRBD1
CDR3 protein: CASSVEHGRAHGTDTQYF; CDR3 DNA: TGTGCCAGCAGCGTAGAACATGGGAGGGCCCACGGCACAGATACGCAGTATTTT; V gene: TRBV9; J gene: TRBJ2-3; clone size: NA; D gene: TRBD2
CDR3 protein: CASSLGTSGERKQFF; CDR3 DNA: TGTGCCAGCAGCTTAGGGACTAGCGGGGAGCGGAAGCAGTTCTTC; V gene: TRBV7-6; J gene: TRBJ2-1; clone size: NA; D gene: TRBD2
CDR3 protein: CASSRGSPYEQYF; CDR3 DNA: TGCGCCAGCAGCAGAGGATCCCCCTACGAGCAGTACTTC; V gene: TRBV5-1; J gene: TRBJ2-7; clone size: NA; D gene: NA
CDR3 protein: CASSPPYSLTRRGTDTQYF; CDR3 DNA: TGTGCCAGCAGTCCTCCTTACTCCCTAACGCGAAGAGGGACAGATACGCAGTATTTT; V gene: TRBV27; J gene: TRBJ2-3; clone size: NA; D gene: NA
CDR3 protein: CAISDRTLGEQYF; CDR3 DNA: TGTGCCATCTCGGACAGGACCCTAGGCGAGCAGTACTTC; V gene: TRBV2; J gene: TRBJ2-7; clone size: NA; D gene: TRBD1
CDR3 protein: CASSLGDSDEQFF; CDR3 DNA: TGTGCCAGCAGCTTGGGGGACAGCGATGAGCAGTTCTTC; V gene: TRBV5-6; J gene: TRBJ2-1; clone size: NA; D gene: TRBD1
CDR3 protein: CASSIWGQKYNEQFF; CDR3 DNA: TGTGCCAGTAGTATTTGGGGACAAAAATACAATGAGCAGTTCTTC; V gene: TRBV19; J gene: TRBJ2-1; clone size: NA; D gene: NA
CDR3 protein: CASRPLGGNQPQHF; CDR3 DNA: TGTGCCAGCAGACCCCTCGGAGGGAATCAGCCCCAGCATTTT; V gene: TRBV6-5; J gene: TRBJ1-5; clone size: NA; D gene: NA
CDR3 protein: CASRPNTLLTGDDTGELFF; CDR3 DNA: TGTGCCAGCAGGCCGAACACCTTACTTACAGGGGACGACACCGGGGAGCTGTTTTTT; V gene: TRBV7-9; J gene: TRBJ2-2; clone size: NA; D gene: TRBD1
CDR3 protein: CASSLVPDSVNQPQHF; CDR3 DNA: TGTGCCAGCAGCTTGGTCCCAGACAGCGTCAATCAGCCCCAGCATTTT; V gene: TRBV5-5; J gene: TRBJ1-5; clone size: NA; D gene: NA
CDR3 protein: CASSPPPLGTGVSSYNSPLHF; CDR3 DNA: TGTGCCAGCAGCCCACCCCCACTAGGGACAGGGGTAAGCTCCTATAATTCACCCCTCCACTTT; V gene: TRBV7-3; J gene: TRBJ1-6; clone size: NA; D gene: TRBD1
CDR3 protein: CASSAPMIAGQTYEQYF; CDR3 DNA: TGTGCCAGCAGTGCTCCCATGATAGCGGGCCAAACCTACGAGCAGTACTTC; V gene: TRBV2; J gene: TRBJ2-7; clone size: NA; D gene: TRBD2
CDR3 protein: CASSQSVSGITQYF; CDR3 DNA: TGTGCCAGCAGCCAATCGGTATCGGGTATTACGCAGTATTTT; V gene: TRBV7-3; J gene: TRBJ2-3; clone size: NA; D gene: NA
CDR3 protein: CASTRQGAGGYTF; CDR3 DNA: TGTGCCAGCACCCGACAGGGGGCTGGGGGCTACACCTTC; V gene: TRBV28; J gene: TRBJ1-2; clone size: NA; D gene: TRBD1